This T cell receptor (beta chain) emerged from a study of cytomegalovirus exposure and HLA in healthy donors. Study-level findings and limits: An analysis done earlier found most TCR beta V segments productive about 87% or about 30% of the time. Testing in vitro showed three CMV-associated chains specific for CMV antigens.

Of note for this clone: Its antigen is not known.

J gave up 10 bases and V 4 bases, and 6 bases lay outside the gene matches. Germline values: CDR1 SGHDT, CDR2 YYEEEE. The CDR3 is 13 residues long. 13 Jbeta primers and 60 Vbeta primers were used for the PCR. This table comes from immunoSEQ multiplex PCR, and its TCRdb copy is limited to in-frame clones, with some not included. The sample consists of about 120,000 clones, over 9.5% of them appearing once. V is TRBV5-6 and J is TRBJ2-2, with TRBD2 identical over 8 bases. The source is a woman between 18 and 30 years old in good health and CMV-seropositive. The sequenced material came from PBMCs. In DNA, the CDR3 is TGTGCCAGCAGCCCCCTGACTAGCGAGGAGCTGTTTTTT. Its protein is CASSPLTSEELFF.